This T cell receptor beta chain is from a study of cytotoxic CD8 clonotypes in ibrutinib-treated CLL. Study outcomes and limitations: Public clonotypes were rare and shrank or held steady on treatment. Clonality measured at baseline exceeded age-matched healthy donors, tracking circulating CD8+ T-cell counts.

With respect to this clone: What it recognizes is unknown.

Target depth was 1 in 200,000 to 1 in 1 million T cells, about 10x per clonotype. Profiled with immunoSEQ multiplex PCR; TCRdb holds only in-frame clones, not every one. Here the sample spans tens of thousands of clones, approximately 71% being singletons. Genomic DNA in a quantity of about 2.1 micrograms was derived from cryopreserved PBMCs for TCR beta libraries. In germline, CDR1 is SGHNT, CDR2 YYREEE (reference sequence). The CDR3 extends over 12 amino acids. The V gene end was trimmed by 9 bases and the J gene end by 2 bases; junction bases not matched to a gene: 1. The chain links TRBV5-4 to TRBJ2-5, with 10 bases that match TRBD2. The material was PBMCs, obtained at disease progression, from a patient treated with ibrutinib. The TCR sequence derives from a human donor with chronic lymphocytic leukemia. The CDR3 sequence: CATTSGQETQYF. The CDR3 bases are TGTGCCACGACTAGCGGGCAAGAGACCCAGTACTTC.